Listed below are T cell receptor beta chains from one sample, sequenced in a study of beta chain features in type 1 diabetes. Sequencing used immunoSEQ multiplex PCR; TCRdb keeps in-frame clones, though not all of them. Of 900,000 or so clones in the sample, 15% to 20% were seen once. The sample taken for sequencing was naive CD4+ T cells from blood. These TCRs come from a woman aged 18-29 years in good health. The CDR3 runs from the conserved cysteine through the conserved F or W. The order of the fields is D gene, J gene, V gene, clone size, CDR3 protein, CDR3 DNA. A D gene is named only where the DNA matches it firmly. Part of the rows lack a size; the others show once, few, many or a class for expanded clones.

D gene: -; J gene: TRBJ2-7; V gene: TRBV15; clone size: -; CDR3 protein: CATSRDPGAVSYEQYF; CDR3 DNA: TGTGCCACCAGCAGAGATCCGGGAGCCGTTTCCTACGAGCAGTACTTC
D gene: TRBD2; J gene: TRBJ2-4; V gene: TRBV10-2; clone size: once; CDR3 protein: CASSALAGLGRAKNIQYF; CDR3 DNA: TGCGCCAGCAGTGCTCTAGCGGGACTCGGGCGAGCCAAAAACATTCAGTACTTC
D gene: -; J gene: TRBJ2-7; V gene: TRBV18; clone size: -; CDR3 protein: CASSPRSGPEEQYF; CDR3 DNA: TGTGCCAGCTCACCACGTTCAGGTCCGGAGGAGCAGTACTTC
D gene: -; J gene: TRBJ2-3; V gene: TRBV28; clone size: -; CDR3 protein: CASRTGPGTDTQYF; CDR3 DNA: TGTGCCAGCAGGACGGGACCAGGCACAGATACGCAGTATTTT
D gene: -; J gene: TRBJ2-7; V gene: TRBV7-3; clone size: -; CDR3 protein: CASSLSGGPSYEQYF; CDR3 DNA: TGTGCCAGCAGCTTATCCGGGGGCCCATCCTACGAGCAGTACTTC
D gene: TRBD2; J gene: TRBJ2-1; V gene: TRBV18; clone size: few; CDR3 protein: CASSPLAGDYNEQFF; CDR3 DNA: TGTGCCAGCTCACCGCTAGCGGGAGACTACAATGAGCAGTTCTTC
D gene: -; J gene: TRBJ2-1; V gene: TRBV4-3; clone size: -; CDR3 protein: CASSQAYSPRNEQFF; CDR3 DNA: TGCGCCAGCAGCCAAGCCTACAGTCCCCGTAATGAGCAGTTCTTC
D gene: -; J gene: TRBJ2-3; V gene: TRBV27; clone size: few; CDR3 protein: CASSFLWDPQRTDTQYF; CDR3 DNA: TGTGCCAGCAGTTTTCTGTGGGACCCCCAACGAACAGATACGCAGTATTTT
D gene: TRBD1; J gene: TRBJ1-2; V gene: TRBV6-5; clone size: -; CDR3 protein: CASSETGYYGYTF; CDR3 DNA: TGTGCCAGCAGTGAGACAGGGTACTATGGCTACACCTTC
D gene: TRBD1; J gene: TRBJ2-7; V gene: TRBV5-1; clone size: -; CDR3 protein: CASGWMGQGYEQYF; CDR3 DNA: TGCGCCAGCGGTTGGATGGGACAGGGCTACGAGCAGTACTTC
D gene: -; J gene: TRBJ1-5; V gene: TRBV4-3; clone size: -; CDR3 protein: CASSQGPGNQPQHF; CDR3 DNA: TGCGCCAGCAGCCAAGGACCCGGCAATCAGCCCCAGCATTTT
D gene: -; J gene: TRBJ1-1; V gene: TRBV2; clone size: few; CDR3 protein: CASSAALNTEAFF; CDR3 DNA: TGTGCCAGCAGTGCTGCACTGAACACTGAAGCTTTCTTT
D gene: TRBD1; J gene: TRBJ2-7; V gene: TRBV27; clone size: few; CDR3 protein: CASSRGQGAGVYEQYF; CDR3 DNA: TGTGCCAGCAGTCGAGGACAGGGGGCTGGGGTCTACGAGCAGTACTTC
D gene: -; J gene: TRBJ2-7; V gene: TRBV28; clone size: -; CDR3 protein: CASSPPGAYEQYF; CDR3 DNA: TGTGCCAGCAGTCCCCCCGGCGCCTACGAGCAGTACTTC
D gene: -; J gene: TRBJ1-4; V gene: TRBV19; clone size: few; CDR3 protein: CASTPRGLNGILFF; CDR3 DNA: TGTGCCAGTACCCCACGTGGACTGAATGGAATCCTGTTTTTT
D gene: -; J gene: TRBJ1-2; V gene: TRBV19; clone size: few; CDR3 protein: CASSINPGNGYTF; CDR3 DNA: TGTGCCAGTAGTATAAACCCAGGGAATGGCTACACCTTC
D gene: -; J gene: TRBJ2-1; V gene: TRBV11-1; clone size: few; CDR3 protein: CASSLVVWGKGSYNEQFF; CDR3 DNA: TGTGCCAGCAGCTTAGTTGTATGGGGGAAAGGATCCTACAATGAGCAGTTCTTC
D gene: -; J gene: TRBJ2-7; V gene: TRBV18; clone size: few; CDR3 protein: CASSPFGSYEQYF; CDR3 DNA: TGTGCCAGCTCACCATTTGGGTCGTACGAGCAGTACTTC
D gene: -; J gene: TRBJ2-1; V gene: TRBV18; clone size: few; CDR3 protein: CASSPGRLLPSEQFF; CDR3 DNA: TGTGCCAGCTCACCCGGGAGATTACTCCCTAGTGAGCAGTTCTTC
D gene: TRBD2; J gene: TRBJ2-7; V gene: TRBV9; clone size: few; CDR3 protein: CASSVKAGGPYEQYF; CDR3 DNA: TGTGCCAGCAGCGTAAAGGCGGGAGGGCCCTACGAGCAGTACTTC
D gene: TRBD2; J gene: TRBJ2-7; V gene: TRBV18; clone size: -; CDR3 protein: CASSPPTSGYYEQYF; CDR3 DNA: TGTGCCAGCTCACCACCGACTAGCGGATACTACGAGCAGTACTTC
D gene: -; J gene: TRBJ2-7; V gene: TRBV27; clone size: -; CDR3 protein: CASSLRGTFAYEQYF; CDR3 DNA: TGTGCCAGCAGTTTACGTGGTACCTTTGCCTACGAGCAGTACTTC
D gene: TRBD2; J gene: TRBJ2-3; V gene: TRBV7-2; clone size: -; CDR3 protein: CASSLTPYSGRATDTQYF; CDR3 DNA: TGTGCCAGCAGCTTAACCCCGTATAGCGGGAGGGCCACAGATACGCAGTATTTT
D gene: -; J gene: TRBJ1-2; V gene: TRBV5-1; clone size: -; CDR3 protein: CASSLGHSGDYGYTF; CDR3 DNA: TGCGCCAGCAGCTTGGGCCACTCGGGGGACTATGGCTACACCTTC
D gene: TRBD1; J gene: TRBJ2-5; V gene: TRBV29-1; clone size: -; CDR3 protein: CSVMTGEETQYF; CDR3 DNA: TGCAGCGTCATGACAGGGGAAGAGACCCAGTACTTC
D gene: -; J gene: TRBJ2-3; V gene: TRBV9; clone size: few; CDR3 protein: CASSVRSGGEDTQYF; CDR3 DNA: TGTGCCAGCAGCGTAAGGTCAGGAGGAGAAGATACGCAGTATTTT
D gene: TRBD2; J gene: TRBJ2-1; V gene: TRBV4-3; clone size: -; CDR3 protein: CASSQDISRGGTYNEQFF; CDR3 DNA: TGCGCCAGCAGCCAAGACATATCCCGGGGGGGGACCTACAATGAGCAGTTCTTC
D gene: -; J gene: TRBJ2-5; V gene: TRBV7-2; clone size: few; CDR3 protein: CASSSLWVSGETQYF; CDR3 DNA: TGTGCCAGCAGCTCACTCTGGGTTAGTGGTGAGACCCAGTACTTC
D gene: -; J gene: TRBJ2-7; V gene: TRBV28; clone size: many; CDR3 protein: CASSFGYPFSYEQYF; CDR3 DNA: TGTGCCAGCAGTTTCGGCTATCCCTTTTCCTACGAGCAGTACTTC
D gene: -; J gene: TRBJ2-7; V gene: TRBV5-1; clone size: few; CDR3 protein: CASSSGMANYEQYF; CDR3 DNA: TGCGCCAGCAGCTCTGGGATGGCCAACTACGAGCAGTACTTC
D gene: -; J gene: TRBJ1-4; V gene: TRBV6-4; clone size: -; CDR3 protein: CASSDSSDSLNEKLFF; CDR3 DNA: TGTGCCAGCAGTGACTCGTCGGACAGCCTTAATGAAAAACTGTTTTTT
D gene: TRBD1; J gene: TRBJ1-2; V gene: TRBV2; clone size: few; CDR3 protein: CASSVRRDSGYTF; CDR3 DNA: TGTGCCAGCAGTGTACGCCGGGACAGCGGCTACACCTTC
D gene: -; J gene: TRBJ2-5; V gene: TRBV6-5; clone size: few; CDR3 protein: CASSPRGLGKETQYF; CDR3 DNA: TGTGCCAGCAGTCCACGTGGGCTGGGAAAAGAGACCCAGTACTTC
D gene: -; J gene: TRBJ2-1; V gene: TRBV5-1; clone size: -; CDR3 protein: CASSVTPAYNEQFF; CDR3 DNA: TGCGCCAGCAGCGTTACTCCAGCCTACAATGAGCAGTTCTTC
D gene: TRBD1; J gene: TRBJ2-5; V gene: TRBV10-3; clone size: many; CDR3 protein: CAISDSTGLETQYF; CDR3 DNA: TGTGCCATCAGTGATTCGACAGGGCTGGAGACCCAGTACTTC
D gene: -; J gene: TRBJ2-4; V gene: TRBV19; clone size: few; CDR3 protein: CASSMARVRNIQYF; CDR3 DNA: TGTGCCAGTAGTATGGCCAGGGTTCGGAACATTCAGTACTTC
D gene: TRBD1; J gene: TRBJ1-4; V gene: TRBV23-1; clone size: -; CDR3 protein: CASSRGAGTGGPTNEKLFF; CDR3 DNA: TGCGCCAGCAGTCGTGGAGCCGGGACAGGGGGCCCAACTAATGAAAAACTGTTTTTT
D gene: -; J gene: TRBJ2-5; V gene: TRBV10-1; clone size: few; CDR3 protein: CASSPGTQETQYF; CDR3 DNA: TGCGCCAGCAGTCCCGGGACACAAGAGACCCAGTACTTC
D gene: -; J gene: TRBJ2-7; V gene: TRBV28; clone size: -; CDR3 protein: CASSRGASYEQYF; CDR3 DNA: TGTGCCAGCAGTCGTGGTGCCTCCTACGAGCAGTACTTC
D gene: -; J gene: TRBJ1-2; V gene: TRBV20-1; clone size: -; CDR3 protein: CSARDPGYTF; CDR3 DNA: TGCAGTGCTAGAGACCCCGGCTACACCTTC
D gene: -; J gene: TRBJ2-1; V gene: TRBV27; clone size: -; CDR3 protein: CASSLRGYNEQFF; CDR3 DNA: TGTGCCAGCAGTTTGAGGGGGTACAATGAGCAGTTCTTC
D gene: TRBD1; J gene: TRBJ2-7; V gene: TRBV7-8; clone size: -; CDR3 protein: CASSQAGTGLIEQYF; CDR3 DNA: TGTGCCAGCAGCCAGGCCGGGACAGGCCTAATCGAGCAGTACTTC
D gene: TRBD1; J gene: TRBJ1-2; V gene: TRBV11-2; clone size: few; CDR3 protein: CASSLAGTGYGYTF; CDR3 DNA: TGTGCCAGCAGCTTAGCCGGGACAGGCTATGGCTACACCTTC
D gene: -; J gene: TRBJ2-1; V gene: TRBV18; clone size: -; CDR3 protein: CASSPTTAYNEQFF; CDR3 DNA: TGTGCCAGCTCACCTACAACGGCCTACAATGAGCAGTTCTTC
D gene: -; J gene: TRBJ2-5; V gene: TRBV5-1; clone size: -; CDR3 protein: CASSLSGVQETQYF; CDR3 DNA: TGCGCCAGCAGCTTGAGTGGAGTTCAAGAGACCCAGTACTTC
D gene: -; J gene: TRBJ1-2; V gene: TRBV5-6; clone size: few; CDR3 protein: CASRKQGVEHGYTF; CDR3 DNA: TGTGCCAGCAGAAAACAGGGAGTGGAGCATGGCTACACCTTC
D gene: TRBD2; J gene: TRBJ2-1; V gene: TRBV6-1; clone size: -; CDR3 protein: CASSAGLAGNNEQFF; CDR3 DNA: TGTGCCAGCAGTGCGGGACTAGCGGGAAACAATGAGCAGTTCTTC
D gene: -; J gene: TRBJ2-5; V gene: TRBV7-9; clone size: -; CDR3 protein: CASSLGSGSTQYF; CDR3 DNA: TGTGCCAGCAGCTTAGGTTCGGGGTCGACCCAGTACTTC
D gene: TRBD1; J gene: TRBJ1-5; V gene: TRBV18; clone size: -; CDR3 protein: CASSGPGQIYQPQHF; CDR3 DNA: TGTGCCAGCTCAGGGCCGGGACAGATTTATCAGCCCCAGCATTTT
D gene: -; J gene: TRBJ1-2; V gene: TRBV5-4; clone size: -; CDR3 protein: CASSLVGTNYGYTF; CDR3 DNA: TGTGCCAGCAGCTTGGTCGGAACTAACTATGGCTACACCTTC
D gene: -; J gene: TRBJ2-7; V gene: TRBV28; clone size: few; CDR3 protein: CASSSRPQGRYEQYF; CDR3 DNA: TGTGCCAGCAGTTCACGACCGCAGGGACGCTACGAGCAGTACTTC
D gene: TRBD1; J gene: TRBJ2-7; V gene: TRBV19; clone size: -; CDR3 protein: CASSISGQGLIRQYF; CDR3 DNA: TGTGCCAGTAGTATTTCGGGACAGGGTTTGATACGGCAGTACTTC
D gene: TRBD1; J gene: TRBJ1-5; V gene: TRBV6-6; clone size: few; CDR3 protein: CASSRDRGNQPQHF; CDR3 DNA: TGTGCCAGCAGCCGGGACAGGGGAAATCAGCCCCAGCATTTT
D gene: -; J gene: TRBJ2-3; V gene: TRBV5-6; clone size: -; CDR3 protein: CASSLGTRAALTDTQYF; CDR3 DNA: TGTGCCAGCAGCTTGGGAACCCGGGCAGCCCTCACAGATACGCAGTATTTT
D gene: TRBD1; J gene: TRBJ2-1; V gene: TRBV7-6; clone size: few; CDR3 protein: CASSLGDRPNEQFF; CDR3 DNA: TGTGCCAGCAGCTTAGGGGACAGACCCAATGAGCAGTTCTTC
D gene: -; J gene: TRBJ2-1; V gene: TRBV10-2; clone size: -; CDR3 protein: CATGDSSSYNEQFF; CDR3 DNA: TGCGCCACCGGAGACAGTAGCTCCTACAATGAGCAGTTCTTC
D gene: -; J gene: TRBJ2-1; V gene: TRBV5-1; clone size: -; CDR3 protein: CASSLGGSYNEQFF; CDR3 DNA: TGCGCCAGCAGCTTGGGGGGCTCCTACAATGAGCAGTTCTTC
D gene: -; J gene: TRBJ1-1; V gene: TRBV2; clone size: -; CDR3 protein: CASSVQGGPTEAFF; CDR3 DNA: TGTGCCAGCAGTGTACAGGGTGGACCCACTGAAGCTTTCTTT